These T cell receptor beta chains were read from a single sample in a study of T cells in localized non-small cell lung cancer. Data came from immunoSEQ multiplex PCR; TCRdb stores just in-frame clones and leaves some out. Among fewer than 3,000 clones listed, roughly 30% were seen once. The sequenced sample was lung tumor tissue, obtained before any cancer treatment. The receptors stem from a female donor older than 55 with stage II squamous cell lung carcinoma. Each CDR3 is given with its conserved first and last residue. A D gene is named only where the DNA matches it firmly. Expanded clones are given a class, and other clones once, few, many or no size at all.

TRBJ2-1	NA	TRBD2	TRBV6-8	TGTGCCAGCAGGTCGGCGGGGGGAGACAATGAGCAGTTCTTC	CASRSAGGDNEQFF
TRBJ1-3	NA	NA	TRBV19	TGTGCCAGTAGTATCGGTTCAGGGACTGGAAACACCATATATTTT	CASSIGSGTGNTIYF
TRBJ2-5	NA	TRBD2	TRBV11-3	TGTGCCAGCAGCCAGGGGACTAGCGGGGGACCTCAAGAGACCCAGTACTTC	CASSQGTSGGPQETQYF
TRBJ2-2	NA	NA	TRBV11-3	TGTGCCAGCAGGACATACCCGAACACCGGGGAGCTGTTTTTT	CASRTYPNTGELFF
TRBJ1-5	NA	NA	TRBV12-5	TGTGCTAGTGGTTTGGCCCTCCATCAGCCCCAGCATTTT	CASGLALHQPQHF
TRBJ2-5	NA	TRBD1	TRBV29-1	TGCAGCGTTGAAGGGGGACAGGGACTTAAAGAGACCCAGTACTTC	CSVEGGQGLKETQYF
TRBJ1-1	NA	TRBD1	TRBV14	TGTGCCAGCAGCCAAGATCTGGGACAGGGCTGGGGTGTTGAAGCTTTCTTT	CASSQDLGQGWGVEAFF
TRBJ1-1	large	NA	TRBV18	TGTGCCAGCTCACCGAGACAGTACTACACTGAAGCTTTCTTT	CASSPRQYYTEAFF
TRBJ1-2	NA	NA	TRBV29-1	TGCAGCGTTGAAACAACAGGCATAGGTAGCTACACCTTC	CSVETTGIGSYTF
TRBJ1-5	NA	TRBD1	TRBV9	TGTGCCAGCAGTGAACTGGCAGGGGGCGCGGGGCAGCCCCAGCATTTT	CASSELAGGAGQPQHF
TRBJ1-6	NA	NA	TRBV18	TGTGCCAGCTCACGGGGGCGAGATTCACCCCTCCACTTT	CASSRGRDSPLHF
TRBJ2-3	few	NA	TRBV4-1	TGCGCCAGCAGCCAAGAGACGGGATCCTATACGCAGTATTTT	CASSQETGSYTQYF
TRBJ2-6	few	TRBD1	TRBV29-1	TGCAGCGTTGCAGGGGGCATTGGGGCCAACGTCCTGACTTTC	CSVAGGIGANVLTF
TRBJ2-5	NA	NA	TRBV9	TGTGCCAGCAGGAGGGGAGGAGAGACCCAGTACTTC	CASRRGGETQYF
TRBJ2-3	NA	NA	TRBV10-2	TGCGCCAGCAGTGATACGGGGAGAGGCACAGATACGCAGTATTTT	CASSDTGRGTDTQYF
TRBJ1-1	NA	NA	TRBV19	TGTGCCAGTAGGGTAAATTCAAGGGGGGCGCAGGTAAACACTGAAGCTTTCTTT	CASRVNSRGAQVNTEAFF
TRBJ2-1	NA	TRBD1	TRBV29-1	TGCAGCGCCTCCATGGGGGGACAGGGGGCTCGGGAGCAGTTCTTC	CSASMGGQGAREQFF
TRBJ2-3	NA	NA	TRBV5-1	TGCGCCAGCAGCTTTACCCCGGGACTCTCCACAGATACGCAGTATTTT	CASSFTPGLSTDTQYF
TRBJ1-1	few	NA	TRBV6-8	TGTGCCAGCAGTTACGGGCTGGGCCGGAACACTGAAGCTTTCTTT	CASSYGLGRNTEAFF
TRBJ1-5	NA	NA	TRBV6-8	TGTGCCAGCAGGGACCCGAGCCGCAATCAGCCCCAGCATTTT	CASRDPSRNQPQHF
TRBJ2-5	few	TRBD1	TRBV4-1	TGCGCCAGCAGCCAAGGCCGAAACAGGGGATGGGAGACCCAGTACTTC	CASSQGRNRGWETQYF
TRBJ2-1	medium-sized	TRBD1	TRBV6-8	TGTGCCAGCAGAAGACAGGGGGCATGGGAGCAGTTCTTC	CASRRQGAWEQFF
TRBJ2-1	NA	NA	TRBV19	TGTGCCAGTAGCCCCTATGGGAGCTCCTACAATGAGCAGTTCTTC	CASSPYGSSYNEQFF
TRBJ1-6	NA	NA	TRBV19	TGTGCCAGTAGCACTCCGGGCCTCGGCAATTCACCCCTCCACTTT	CASSTPGLGNSPLHF
TRBJ1-4	few	NA	TRBV16	TGTGCCAGCAGCCAACGGGCTCCGGGGGCAAAGGGTGAAAAACTGTTTTTT	CASSQRAPGAKGEKLFF
TRBJ1-1	NA	NA	TRBV19	TGTGCCAGTAGTATCTACGGGGGGATTAACACTGAAGCTTTCTTT	CASSIYGGINTEAFF
TRBJ1-1	NA	NA	TRBV14	TGTGCCAGCAGCCCCTTCGGGGCAGGGTATAAGAACACTGAAGCTTTCTTT	CASSPFGAGYKNTEAFF
TRBJ2-1	large	NA	TRBV30	TGTGCCGTGAGATCTTCCTACAATGAGCAGTTCTTC	CAVRSSYNEQFF
TRBJ1-1	NA	NA	TRBV14	TGTGCCAGCAGCCTCGCGGGGGGGAACACTGAAGCTTTCTTT	CASSLAGGNTEAFF
TRBJ1-2	medium-sized	NA	TRBV11-3	TGTGCCAGCAGCGGAACCGGGGTCTTCTATGGCTACACCTTC	CASSGTGVFYGYTF
TRBJ1-2	NA	NA	TRBV25-1	TGTGCCAGCAGTGAAAACGCCAGGGATAATGGCTACACCTTC	CASSENARDNGYTF
TRBJ1-3	NA	NA	TRBV19	TGTGCCAGTAGTACCCCTGGACAGATCTTCTCTGGAAACACCATATATTTT	CASSTPGQIFSGNTIYF
TRBJ1-5	NA	NA	TRBV6-8	TGTGCCAGCAGTGTGACGTTTAATAGCAATCAGCCCCAGCATTTT	CASSVTFNSNQPQHF
TRBJ1-1	NA	NA	TRBV14	TGTGCCAGCAGGAGTGGGGGGAGGATAACTGAAGCTTTCTTT	CASRSGGRITEAFF
TRBJ1-4	NA	NA	TRBV9	TGTGCCAGCAGCCCCCAGGGATGGGGTGGTAATGAAAAACTGTTTTTT	CASSPQGWGGNEKLFF
TRBJ2-2	NA	NA	TRBV9	TGTGCCAGCAGCGAACAGGGTTCCACCGGGGAGCTGTTTTTT	CASSEQGSTGELFF
TRBJ1-2	few	NA	TRBV18	TGTGCCAGCTCAAGGCCACCCAACTATGGCTACACCTTC	CASSRPPNYGYTF
TRBJ1-3	NA	NA	TRBV18	TGTGCCAGCTCACCTACCACCGGAACGTCGGGAAACACCATATATTTT	CASSPTTGTSGNTIYF
TRBJ1-1	few	NA	TRBV15	TGTGCCACCCAGGAACAGGGACCGAGCACTGAAGCTTTCTTT	CATQEQGPSTEAFF
TRBJ1-5	medium-sized	NA	TRBV2	TGTGCCTCTGCGGGGGTTGGGAGCAATCAGCCCCAGCATTTT	CASAGVGSNQPQHF
TRBJ2-2	medium-sized	NA	TRBV6-8	TGTGCCAGCGACACACGGGGCACCGGGGAGCTGTTTTTT	CASDTRGTGELFF
TRBJ2-2	few	TRBD2	TRBV6-8	TGTGCCAGCCGGGGACTAGCGGGGTTTGTAGGGGAGCTGTTTTTT	CASRGLAGFVGELFF
TRBJ1-2	few	NA	TRBV19	TGTGCCAGTAGTATTGATCGACAGGCTCCTCTGTATGGCTACACCTTC	CASSIDRQAPLYGYTF
TRBJ1-3	NA	NA	TRBV30	TGTGCCTGCAACATTGGAAACACCATATATTTT	CACNIGNTIYF
TRBJ1-4	large	TRBD1	TRBV9	TGTGCCAGCAGCCCCCGGACAGGGGGCGAAACTAATGAAAAACTGTTTTTT	CASSPRTGGETNEKLFF
TRBJ1-1	large	TRBD1	TRBV11-3	TGTGCCAGCAGCTCCCGGACAGGGGTTTTGAACACTGAAGCTTTCTTT	CASSSRTGVLNTEAFF
TRBJ2-2	few	TRBD1	TRBV7-4	TGTGCCAGCAGGCCGACAGGGGTGGTTTCCGGGGAGCTGTTTTTT	CASRPTGVVSGELFF
TRBJ2-2	few	TRBD2	TRBV19	TGTGCCAGTAGTACTGGACTAGCGGGGGTGGTCGGGGAGCTGTTTTTT	CASSTGLAGVVGELFF
TRBJ1-4	NA	TRBD1	TRBV12-5	TGTGCTTCCGCGACAGGGGATGATGAAAAACTGTTTTTT	CASATGDDEKLFF
TRBJ2-2	few	TRBD1	TRBV23-1	TGCGCCAGCAGTCAACGGGACAGAGCGAACACTGGGGAGCTGTTTTTT	CASSQRDRANTGELFF
TRBJ2-1	NA	NA	TRBV5-1	TGCGCCAGCAGCTTGTCGAGCCCGAGCGATGAGCAGTTCTTC	CASSLSSPSDEQFF
TRBJ2-2	NA	NA	TRBV12-5	TGTGCTAGTGGTTTGACACAGGGCGCTGCCGGGGAGCTGTTTTTT	CASGLTQGAAGELFF
TRBJ1-1	large	NA	TRBV30	TGTGCCTGGATCCGCTCCAGGTTAGCGGACACTGAAGCTTTCTTT	CAWIRSRLADTEAFF
TRBJ2-3	NA	NA	TRBV19	TGTGCCAGTAGTATTGCGGGGAGCACAGATACGCAGTATTTT	CASSIAGSTDTQYF
TRBJ1-1	NA	NA	TRBV6-7	TGTGCCAGCAGTTACTCACGGGGAAGGGGGTGGACTGAAGCTTTCTTT	CASSYSRGRGWTEAFF
TRBJ1-6	NA	NA	TRBV9	TGTGCCAGCAGCGTAGACGTGGGTTCACCCCTCCACTTT	CASSVDVGSPLHF
TRBJ1-4	NA	NA	TRBV11-3	TGTGCCAGCAGCTCCTTGGCGGGGACAAATGAAAAACTGTTTTTT	CASSSLAGTNEKLFF
TRBJ1-1	NA	NA	TRBV9	TGTGCCAGCAGAACAGGGTTGGTCATGAACACTGAAGCTTTCTTT	CASRTGLVMNTEAFF
TRBJ1-5	NA	NA	TRBV12-5	TGTGCTAGCGCACAGGGTACCCTAAATCAGCCCCAGCATTTT	CASAQGTLNQPQHF